This T cell receptor beta chain was sequenced in a study of early T cells in non-severe SARS-CoV-2 infection. This clonotype appeared many times. The V gene lost 5 bases and the J gene lost 6 bases, with 9 bases spanning the gap. Germline V gene lookup returns CDR1 LNHDA and CDR2 SQIVND (reference sequence). The CDR3 loop spans 12 amino acids. TCRdb processed the 5' RACE reads anew with MiXCR; each CDR3 protein has one entry. The sample holds 20,000 to 25,000 distinct CDR3 sequences, roughly 5.3% seen once. The TCR sequence derives from an adult who was a healthcare worker with PCR-confirmed SARS-CoV-2 infection or an uninfected control (not recorded which). Sequenced sample: whole blood. V and J are TRBV19 and TRBJ2-3; a possible D gene is TRBD1 (5 bases). The CDR3 region has the DNA TGTGCCAGTAGTGGCAGGGTGGATACGCAGTATTTT. Translation gives CASSGRVDTQYF.